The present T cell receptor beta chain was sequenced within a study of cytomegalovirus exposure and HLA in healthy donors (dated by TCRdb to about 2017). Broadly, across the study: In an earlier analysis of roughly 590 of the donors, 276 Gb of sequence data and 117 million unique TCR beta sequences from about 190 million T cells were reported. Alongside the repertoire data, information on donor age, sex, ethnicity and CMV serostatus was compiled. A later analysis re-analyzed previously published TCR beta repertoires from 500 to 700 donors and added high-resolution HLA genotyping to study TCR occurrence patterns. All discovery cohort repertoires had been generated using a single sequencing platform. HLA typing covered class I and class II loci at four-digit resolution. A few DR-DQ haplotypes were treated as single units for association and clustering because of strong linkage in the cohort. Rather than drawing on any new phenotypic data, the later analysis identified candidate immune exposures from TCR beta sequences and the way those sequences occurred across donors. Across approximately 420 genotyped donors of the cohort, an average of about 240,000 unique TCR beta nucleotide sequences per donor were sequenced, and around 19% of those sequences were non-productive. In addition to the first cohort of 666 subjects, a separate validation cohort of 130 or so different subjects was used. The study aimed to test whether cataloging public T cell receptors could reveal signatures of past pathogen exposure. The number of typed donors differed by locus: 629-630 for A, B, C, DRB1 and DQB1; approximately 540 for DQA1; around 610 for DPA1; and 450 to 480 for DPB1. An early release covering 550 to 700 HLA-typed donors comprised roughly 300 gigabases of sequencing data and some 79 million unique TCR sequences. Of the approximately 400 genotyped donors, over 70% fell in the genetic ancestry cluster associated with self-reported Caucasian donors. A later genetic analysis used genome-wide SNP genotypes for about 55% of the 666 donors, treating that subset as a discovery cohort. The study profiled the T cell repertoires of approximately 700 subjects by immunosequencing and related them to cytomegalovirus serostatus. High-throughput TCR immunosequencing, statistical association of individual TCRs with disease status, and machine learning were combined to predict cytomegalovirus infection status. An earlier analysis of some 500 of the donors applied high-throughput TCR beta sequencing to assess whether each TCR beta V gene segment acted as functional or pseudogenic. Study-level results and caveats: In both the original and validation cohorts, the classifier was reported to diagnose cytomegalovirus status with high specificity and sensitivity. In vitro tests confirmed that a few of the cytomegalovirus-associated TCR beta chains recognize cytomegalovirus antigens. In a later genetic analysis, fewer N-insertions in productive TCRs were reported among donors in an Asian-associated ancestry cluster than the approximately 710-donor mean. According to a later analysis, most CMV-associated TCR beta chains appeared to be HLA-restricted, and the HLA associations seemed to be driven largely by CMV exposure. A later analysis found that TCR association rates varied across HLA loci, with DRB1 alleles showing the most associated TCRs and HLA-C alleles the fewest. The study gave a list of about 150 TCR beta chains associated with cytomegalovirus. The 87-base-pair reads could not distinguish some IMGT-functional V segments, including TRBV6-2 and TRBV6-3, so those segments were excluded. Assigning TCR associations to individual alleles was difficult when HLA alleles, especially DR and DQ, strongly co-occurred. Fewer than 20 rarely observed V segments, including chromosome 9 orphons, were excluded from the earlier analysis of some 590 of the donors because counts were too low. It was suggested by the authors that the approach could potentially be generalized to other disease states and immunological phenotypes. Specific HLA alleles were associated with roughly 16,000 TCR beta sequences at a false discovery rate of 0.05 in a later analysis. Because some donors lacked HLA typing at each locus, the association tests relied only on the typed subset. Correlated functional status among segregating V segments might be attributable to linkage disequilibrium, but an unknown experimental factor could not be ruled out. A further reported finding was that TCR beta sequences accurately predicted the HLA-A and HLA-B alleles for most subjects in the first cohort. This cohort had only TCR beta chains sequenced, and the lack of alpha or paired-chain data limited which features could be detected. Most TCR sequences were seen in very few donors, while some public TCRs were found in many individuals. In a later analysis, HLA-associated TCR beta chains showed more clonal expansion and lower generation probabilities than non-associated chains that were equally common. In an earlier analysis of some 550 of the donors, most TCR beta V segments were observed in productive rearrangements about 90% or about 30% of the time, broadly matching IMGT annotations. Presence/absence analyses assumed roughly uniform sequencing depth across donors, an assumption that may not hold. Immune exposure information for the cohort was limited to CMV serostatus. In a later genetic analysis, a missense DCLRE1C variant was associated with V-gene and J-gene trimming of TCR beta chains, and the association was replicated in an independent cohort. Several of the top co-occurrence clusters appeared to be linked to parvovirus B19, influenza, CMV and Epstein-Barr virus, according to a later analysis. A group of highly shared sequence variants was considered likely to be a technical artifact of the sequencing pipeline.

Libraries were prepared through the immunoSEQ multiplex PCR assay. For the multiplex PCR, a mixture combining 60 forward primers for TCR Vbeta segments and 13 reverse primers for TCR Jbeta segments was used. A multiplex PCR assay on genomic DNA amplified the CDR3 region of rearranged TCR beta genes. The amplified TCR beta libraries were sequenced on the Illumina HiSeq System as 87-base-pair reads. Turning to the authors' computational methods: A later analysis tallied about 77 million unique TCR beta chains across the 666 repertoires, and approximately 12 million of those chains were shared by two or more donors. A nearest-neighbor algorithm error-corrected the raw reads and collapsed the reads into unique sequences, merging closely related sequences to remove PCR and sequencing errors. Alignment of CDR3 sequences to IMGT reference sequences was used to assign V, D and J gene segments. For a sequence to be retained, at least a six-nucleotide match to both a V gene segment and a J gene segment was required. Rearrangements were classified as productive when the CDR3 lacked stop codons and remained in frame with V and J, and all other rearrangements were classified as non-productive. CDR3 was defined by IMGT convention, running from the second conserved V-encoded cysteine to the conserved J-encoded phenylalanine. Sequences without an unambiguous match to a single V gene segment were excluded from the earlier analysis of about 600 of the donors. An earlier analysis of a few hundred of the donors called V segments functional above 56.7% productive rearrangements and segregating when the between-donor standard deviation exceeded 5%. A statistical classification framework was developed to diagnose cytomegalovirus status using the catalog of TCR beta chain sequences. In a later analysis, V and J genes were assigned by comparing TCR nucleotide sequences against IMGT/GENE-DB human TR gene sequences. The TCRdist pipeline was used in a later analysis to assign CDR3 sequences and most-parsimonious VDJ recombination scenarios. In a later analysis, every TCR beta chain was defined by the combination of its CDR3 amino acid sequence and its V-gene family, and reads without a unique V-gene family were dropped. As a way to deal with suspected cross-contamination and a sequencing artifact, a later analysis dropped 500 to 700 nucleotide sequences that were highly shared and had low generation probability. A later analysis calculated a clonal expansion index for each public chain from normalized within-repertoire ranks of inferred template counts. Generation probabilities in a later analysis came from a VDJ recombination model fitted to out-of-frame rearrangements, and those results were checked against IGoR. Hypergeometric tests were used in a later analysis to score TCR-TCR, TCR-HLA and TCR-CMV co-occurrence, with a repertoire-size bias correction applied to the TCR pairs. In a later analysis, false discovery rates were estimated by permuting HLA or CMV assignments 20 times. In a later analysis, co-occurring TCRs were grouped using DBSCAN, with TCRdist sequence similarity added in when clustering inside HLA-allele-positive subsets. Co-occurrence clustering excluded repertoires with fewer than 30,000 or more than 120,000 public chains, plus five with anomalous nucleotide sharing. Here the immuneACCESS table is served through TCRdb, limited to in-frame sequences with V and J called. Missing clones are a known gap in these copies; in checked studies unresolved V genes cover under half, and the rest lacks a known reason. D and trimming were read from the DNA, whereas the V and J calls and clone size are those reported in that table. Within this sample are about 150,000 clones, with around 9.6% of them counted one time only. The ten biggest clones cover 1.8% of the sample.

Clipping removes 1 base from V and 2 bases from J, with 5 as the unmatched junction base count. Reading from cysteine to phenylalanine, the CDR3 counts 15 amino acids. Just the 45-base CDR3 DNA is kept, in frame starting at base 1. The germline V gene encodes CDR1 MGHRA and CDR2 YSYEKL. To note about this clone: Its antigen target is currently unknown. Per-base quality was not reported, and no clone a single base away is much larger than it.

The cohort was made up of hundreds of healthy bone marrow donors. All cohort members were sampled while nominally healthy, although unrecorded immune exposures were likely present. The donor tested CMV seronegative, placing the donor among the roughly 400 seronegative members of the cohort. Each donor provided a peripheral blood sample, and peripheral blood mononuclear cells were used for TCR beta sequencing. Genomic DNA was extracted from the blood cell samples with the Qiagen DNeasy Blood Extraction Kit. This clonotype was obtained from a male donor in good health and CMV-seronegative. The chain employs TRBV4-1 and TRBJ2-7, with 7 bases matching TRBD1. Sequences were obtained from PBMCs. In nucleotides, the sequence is TGCGCCAGCAGCCAAGTCGATGGGACAGCCTACGAGCAGTACTTC. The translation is CASSQVDGTAYEQYF.